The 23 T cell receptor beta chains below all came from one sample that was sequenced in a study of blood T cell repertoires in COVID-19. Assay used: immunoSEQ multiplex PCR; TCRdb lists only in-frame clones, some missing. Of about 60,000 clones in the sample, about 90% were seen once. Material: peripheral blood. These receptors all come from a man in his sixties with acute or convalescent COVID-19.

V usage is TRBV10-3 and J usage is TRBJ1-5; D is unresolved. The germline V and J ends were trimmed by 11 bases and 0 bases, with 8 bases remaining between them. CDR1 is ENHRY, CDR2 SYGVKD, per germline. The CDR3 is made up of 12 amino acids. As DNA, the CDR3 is TGTGCCTCCGGAGGTAGCAATCAGCCCCAGCATTTT. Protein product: CASGGSNQPQHF.

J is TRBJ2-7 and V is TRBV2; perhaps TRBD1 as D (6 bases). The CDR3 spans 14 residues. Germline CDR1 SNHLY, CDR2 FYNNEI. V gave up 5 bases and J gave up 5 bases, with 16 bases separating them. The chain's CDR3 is CASSTGQTGHEQYF. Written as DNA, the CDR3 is TGTGCCAGCAGTACCGGACAGACGGGGCACGAGCAGTACTTC.

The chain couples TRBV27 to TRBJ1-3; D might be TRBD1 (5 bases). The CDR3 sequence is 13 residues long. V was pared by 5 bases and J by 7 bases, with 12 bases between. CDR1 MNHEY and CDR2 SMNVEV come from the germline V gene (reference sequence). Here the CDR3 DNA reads TGTGCCAGCAGTCCCCGGGGGGTCAACACCATATATTTT. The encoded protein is CASSPRGVNTIYF.

The CDR3, as DNA: TGTGCCAGCATGGGACAGGGGAGGACTGAAGCTTTCTTT. It translates to CASMGQGRTEAFF. The chain carries TRBV2 and TRBJ1-1; 10 nucleotides line up with TRBD1. From germline, CDR1 is SNHLY and CDR2 FYNNEI. Trimming cost V 7 bases and J 5 bases; bases outside gene matches: 4. The length of the CDR3 is 13 residues.

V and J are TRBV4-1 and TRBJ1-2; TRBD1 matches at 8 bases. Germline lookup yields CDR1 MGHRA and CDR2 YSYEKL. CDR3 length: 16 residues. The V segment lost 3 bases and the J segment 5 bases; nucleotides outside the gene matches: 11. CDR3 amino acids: CASSQPTRGRMYGYTF. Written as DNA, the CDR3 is TGCGCCAGCAGCCAGCCCACCAGGGGGCGGATGTATGGCTACACCTTC.

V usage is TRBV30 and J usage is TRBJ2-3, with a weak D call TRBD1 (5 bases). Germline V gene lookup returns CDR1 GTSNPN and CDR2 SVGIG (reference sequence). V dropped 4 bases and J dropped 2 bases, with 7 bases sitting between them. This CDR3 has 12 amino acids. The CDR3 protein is CAWKGYTDTQYF. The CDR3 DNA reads TGTGCCTGGAAGGGGTACACAGATACGCAGTATTTT.

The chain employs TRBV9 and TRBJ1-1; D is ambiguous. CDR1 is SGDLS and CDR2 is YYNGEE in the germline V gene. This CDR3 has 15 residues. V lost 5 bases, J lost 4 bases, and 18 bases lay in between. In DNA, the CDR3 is TGTGCCAGCAGTCCTAGGAAGGGTGAGGGCACTGAAGCTTTCTTT. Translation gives CASSPRKGEGTEAFF.

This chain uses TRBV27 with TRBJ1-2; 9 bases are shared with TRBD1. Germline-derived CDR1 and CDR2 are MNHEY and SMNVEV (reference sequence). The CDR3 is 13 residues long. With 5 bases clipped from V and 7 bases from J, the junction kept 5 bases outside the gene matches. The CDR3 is CASSRTGVGGYTF. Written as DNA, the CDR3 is TGTGCCAGCAGTCGGACAGGGGTAGGTGGCTACACCTTC.

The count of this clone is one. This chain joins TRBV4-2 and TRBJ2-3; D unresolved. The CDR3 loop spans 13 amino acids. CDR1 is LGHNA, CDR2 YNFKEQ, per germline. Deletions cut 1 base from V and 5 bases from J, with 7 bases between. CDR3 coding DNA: TGTGCCAGCAGCCAAGGACTCATAGATACGCAGTATTTT. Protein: CASSQGLIDTQYF.

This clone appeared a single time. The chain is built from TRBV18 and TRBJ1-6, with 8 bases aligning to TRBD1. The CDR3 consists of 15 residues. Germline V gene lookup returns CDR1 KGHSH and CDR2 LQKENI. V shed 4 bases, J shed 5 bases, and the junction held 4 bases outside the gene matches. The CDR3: CASSLDRGDNSPLHF. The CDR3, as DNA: TGTGCCAGCTCACTCGACAGGGGTGATAATTCACCCCTCCACTTT.

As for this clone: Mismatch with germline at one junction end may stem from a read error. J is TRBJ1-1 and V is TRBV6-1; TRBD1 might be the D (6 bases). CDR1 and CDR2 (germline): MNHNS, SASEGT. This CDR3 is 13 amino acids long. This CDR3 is CASNEQGNTEAFF. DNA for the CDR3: TGTGCCAGCAATGAACAGGGGAACACTGAAGCTTTCTTT.

Here the CDR3 reads CASSQVLGANGYTF. CDR3 bases: TGTGCCAGCAGCCAAGTTCTGGGGGCGAACGGCTACACCTTC. The rearrangement joins TRBV3-1 (or the pseudogene TRBV3-2) to TRBJ1-2, with a weak D call TRBD1 (6 bases). The CDR3 consists of 14 residues. CDR1 LGHDT and CDR2 YNNKEL come from the germline V gene (reference sequence). Trimming shortened V by 1 base and J by 8 bases, and 14 bases separated the two germline ends.

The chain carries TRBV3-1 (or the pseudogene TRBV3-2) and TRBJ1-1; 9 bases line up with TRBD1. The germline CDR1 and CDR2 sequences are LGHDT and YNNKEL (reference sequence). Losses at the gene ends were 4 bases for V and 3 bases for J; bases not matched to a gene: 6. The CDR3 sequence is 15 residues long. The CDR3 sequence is CASSPGQGIDTEAFF. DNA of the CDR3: TGTGCCAGCAGCCCGGGACAGGGTATCGACACTGAAGCTTTCTTT.

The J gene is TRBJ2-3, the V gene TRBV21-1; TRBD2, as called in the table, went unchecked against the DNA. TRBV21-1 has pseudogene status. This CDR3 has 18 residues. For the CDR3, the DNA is TGTGCCAGCAGCAAAGCGCCCCAAGGCGGAGGTTGTACAGATACGCAGTATTTT. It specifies CASSKAPQGGGCTDTQYF.

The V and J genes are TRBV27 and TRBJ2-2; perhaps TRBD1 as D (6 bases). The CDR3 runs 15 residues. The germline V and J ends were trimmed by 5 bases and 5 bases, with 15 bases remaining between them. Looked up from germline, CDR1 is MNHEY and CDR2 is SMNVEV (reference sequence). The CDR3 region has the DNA TGTGCCAGCAGTGTTCAGGGGTCGCGGACCGGGGAGCTGTTTTTT. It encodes CASSVQGSRTGELFF.

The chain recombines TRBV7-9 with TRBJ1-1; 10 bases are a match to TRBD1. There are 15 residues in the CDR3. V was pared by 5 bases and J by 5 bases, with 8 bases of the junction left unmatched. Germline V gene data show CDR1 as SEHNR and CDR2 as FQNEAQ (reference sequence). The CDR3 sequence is CASSPRQGAVTEAFF. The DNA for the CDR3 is TGTGCCAGCAGCCCCCGACAGGGGGCTGTTACTGAAGCTTTCTTT. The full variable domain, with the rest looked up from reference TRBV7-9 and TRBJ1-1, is DTGVSQNPRHKITKRGQNVTFRCDPISEHNRLYWYRQTLGQGPEFLTYFQNEAQLEKSRLLSDRFSAERPKGSFSTLEIQRTEQGDSAMYLCASSPRQGAVTEAFFGQGTRLTVV.

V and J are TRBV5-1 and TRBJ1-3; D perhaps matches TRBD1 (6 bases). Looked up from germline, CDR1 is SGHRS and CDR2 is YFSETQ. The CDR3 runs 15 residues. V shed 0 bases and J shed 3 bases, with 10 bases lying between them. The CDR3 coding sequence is TGCGCCAGCAGCTTGGTAGGGGGTTATGGAAACACCATATATTTT. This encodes CASSLVGGYGNTIYF.

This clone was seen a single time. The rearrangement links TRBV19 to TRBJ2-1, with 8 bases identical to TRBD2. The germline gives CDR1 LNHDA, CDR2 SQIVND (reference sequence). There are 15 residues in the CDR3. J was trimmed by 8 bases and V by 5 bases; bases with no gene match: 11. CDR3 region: CASSFPRTSTDEQFF. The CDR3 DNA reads TGTGCCAGTAGTTTCCCGAGGACTAGCACCGATGAGCAGTTCTTC.

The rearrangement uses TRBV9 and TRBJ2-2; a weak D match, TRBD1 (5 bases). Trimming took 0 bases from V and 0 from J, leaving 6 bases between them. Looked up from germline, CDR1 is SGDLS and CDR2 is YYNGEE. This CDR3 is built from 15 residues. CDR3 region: CASSVGGTNTGELFF. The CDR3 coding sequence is TGTGCCAGCAGCGTAGGGGGCACGAACACCGGGGAGCTGTTTTTT.

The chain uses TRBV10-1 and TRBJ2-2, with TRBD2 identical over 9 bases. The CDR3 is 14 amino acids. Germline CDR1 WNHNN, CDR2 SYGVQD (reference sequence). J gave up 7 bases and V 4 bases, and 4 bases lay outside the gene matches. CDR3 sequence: CASSGSGRGGELFF. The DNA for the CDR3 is TGCGCCAGCAGTGGTAGCGGGAGAGGCGGGGAGCTGTTTTTT.

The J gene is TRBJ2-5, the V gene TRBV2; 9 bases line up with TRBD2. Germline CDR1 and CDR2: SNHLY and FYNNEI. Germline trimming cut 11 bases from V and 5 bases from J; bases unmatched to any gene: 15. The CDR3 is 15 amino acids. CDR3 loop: CAVRAGAGGQETQYF. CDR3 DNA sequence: TGTGCCGTACGGGCGGGAGCGGGGGGACAGGAGACCCAGTACTTC.

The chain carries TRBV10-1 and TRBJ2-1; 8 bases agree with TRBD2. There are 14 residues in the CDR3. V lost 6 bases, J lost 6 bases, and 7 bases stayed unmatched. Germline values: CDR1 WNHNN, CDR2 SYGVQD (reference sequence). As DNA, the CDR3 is TGCGCCAGCAGCGGGGGGGCTAGGGCCAATGAGCAGTTCTTC. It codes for CASSGGARANEQFF.

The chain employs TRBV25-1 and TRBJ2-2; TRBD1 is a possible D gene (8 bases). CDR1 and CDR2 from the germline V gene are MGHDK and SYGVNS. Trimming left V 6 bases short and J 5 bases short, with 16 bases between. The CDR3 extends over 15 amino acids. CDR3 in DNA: TGTGCCAGCAGCGAAGCGGGACAGGAGACCGGGGAGCTGTTTTTT. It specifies CASSEAGQETGELFF.